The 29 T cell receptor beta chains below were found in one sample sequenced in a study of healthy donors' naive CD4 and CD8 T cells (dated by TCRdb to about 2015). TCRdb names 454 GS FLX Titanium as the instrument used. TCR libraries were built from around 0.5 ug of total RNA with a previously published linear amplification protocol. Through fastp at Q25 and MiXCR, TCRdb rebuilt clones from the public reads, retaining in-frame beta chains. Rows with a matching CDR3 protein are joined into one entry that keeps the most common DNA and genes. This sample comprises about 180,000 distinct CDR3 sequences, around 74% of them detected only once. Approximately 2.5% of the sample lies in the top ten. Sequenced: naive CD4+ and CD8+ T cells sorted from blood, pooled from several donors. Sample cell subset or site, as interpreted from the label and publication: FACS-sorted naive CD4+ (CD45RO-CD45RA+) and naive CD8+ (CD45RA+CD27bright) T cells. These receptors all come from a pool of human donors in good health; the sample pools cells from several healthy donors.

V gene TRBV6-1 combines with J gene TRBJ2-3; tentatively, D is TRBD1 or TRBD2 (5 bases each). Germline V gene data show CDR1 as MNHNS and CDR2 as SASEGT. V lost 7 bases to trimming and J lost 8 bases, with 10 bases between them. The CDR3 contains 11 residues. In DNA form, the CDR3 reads TGTGCCAGCACGGTGAGGGGTACGCAGTATTTT. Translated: CASTVRGTQYF.

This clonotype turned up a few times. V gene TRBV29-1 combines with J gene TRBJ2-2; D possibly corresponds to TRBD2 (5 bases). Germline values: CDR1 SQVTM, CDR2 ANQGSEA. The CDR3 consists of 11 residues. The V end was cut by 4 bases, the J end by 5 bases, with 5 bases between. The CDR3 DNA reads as TGCAGCGTTGGAGGGACCGGGGAGCTGTTTTTT. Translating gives CSVGGTGELFF.

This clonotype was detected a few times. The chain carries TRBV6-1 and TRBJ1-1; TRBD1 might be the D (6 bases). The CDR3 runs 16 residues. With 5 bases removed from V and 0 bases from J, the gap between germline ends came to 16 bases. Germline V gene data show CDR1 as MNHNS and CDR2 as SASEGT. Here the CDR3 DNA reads TGTGCCAGCAGTTGGACGGCAGGGGCAATGAACACTGAAGCTTTCTTT. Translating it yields CASSWTAGAMNTEAFF.

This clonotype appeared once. Written as DNA, the CDR3 is TGCGCCAGCAGCCTTAGATTGACAGGGGAACAAGAGACCCAGTACTTC. This encodes CASSLRLTGEQETQYF. J is TRBJ2-5 and V is TRBV5-1; the match to TRBD1 covers 8 bases. J was trimmed by 2 bases and V by 4 bases; bases with no gene match: 10. CDR1 SGHRS and CDR2 YFSETQ come from the germline V gene. The CDR3 spans 16 residues.

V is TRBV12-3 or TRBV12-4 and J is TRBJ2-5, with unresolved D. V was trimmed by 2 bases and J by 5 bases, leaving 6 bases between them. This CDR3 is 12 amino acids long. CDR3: CASSLFAETQYF. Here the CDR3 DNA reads TGTGCCAGCAGTTTATTTGCGGAGACCCAGTACTTC.

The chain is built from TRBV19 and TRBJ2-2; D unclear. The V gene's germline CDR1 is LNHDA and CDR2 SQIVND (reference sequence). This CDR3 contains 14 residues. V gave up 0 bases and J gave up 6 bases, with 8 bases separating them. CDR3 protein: CASSIDLGPGELFF. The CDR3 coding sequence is TGTGCCAGTAGTATAGATCTTGGGCCCGGGGAGCTGTTTTTT.

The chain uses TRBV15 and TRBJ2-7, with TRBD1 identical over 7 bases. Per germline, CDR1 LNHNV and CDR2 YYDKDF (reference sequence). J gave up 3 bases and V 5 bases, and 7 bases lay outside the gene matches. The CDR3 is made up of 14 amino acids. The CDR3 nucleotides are TGTGCCACCAGCCCAAGACAGGGAAGCTACGAGCAGTACTTC. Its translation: CATSPRQGSYEQYF. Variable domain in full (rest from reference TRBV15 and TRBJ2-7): DAMVIQNPRYQVTQFGKPVTLSCSQTLNHNVMYWYQQKSSQAPKLLFHYYDKDFNNEADTPDNFQSRRPNTSFCFLDIRSPGLGDTAMYLCATSPRQGSYEQYFGPGTRLTVT.

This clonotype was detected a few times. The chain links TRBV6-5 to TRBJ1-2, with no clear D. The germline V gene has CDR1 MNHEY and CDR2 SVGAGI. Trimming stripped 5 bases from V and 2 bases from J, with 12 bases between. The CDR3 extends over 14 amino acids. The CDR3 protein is CASSLAGSNYGYTF. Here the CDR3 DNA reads TGTGCCAGCAGTCTCGCAGGAAGCAACTATGGCTACACCTTC.

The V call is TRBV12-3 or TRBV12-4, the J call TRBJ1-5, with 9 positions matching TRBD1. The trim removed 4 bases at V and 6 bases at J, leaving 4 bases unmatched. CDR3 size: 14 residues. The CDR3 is CASSYGTGSQPQHF. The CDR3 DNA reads TGTGCCAGCAGTTATGGGACAGGGAGTCAGCCCCAGCATTTT.

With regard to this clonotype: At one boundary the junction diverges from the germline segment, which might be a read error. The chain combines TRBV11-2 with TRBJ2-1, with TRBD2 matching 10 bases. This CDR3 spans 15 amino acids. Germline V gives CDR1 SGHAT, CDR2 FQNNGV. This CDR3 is CASRLAGGSYNEQFF. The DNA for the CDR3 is TGTGCCAGCAGGTTAGCGGGGGGTTCCTACAATGAGCAGTTCTTC.

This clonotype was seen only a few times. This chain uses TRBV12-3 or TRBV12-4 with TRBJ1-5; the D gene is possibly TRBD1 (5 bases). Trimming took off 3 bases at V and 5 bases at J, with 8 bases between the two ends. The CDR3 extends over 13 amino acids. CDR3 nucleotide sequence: TGTGCCAGCAGTTTTGTGGGGGATCAGCCCCAGCATTTT. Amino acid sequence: CASSFVGDQPQHF.

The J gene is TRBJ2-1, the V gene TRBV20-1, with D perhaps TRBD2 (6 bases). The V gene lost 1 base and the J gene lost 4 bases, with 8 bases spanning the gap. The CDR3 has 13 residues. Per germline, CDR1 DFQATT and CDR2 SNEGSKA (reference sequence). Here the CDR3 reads CSARGGLYNEQFF. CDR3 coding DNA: TGCAGTGCTAGAGGGGGACTGTACAATGAGCAGTTCTTC.

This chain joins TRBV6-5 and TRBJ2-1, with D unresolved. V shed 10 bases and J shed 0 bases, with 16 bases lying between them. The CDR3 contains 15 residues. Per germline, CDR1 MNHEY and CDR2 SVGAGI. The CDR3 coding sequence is TGTGCCACGGCCCAACGGCTGAACTCCTACAATGAGCAGTTCTTC. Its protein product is CATAQRLNSYNEQFF.

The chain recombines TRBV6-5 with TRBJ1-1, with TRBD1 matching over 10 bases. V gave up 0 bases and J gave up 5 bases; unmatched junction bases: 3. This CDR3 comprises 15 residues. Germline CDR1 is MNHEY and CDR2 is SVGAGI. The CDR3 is CASSYSGQGLTEAFF. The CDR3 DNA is TGTGCCAGCAGTTACTCGGGACAGGGGTTGACTGAAGCTTTCTTT.

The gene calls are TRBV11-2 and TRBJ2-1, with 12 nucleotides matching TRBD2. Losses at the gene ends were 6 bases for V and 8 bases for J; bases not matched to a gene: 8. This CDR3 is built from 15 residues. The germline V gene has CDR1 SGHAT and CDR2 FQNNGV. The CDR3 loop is CASSPATSGSHEQFF. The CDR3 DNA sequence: TGTGCCAGCAGTCCGGCGACTAGCGGGAGCCATGAGCAGTTCTTC.

CDR3 nucleotide sequence: TGTGCCAGCAGTTACTCGGGCAGGGATGCTCAGCCCCAGCATTTT. It encodes CASSYSGRDAQPQHF. V is TRBV6-6 and J is TRBJ1-5, with a possible D match to TRBD1 (5 bases). The germline V gene encodes CDR1 MNHNY and CDR2 SVGAGI (reference sequence). The CDR3 is 15 residues long. The V gene lost 0 bases and the J gene lost 6 bases, with 12 bases spanning the gap.

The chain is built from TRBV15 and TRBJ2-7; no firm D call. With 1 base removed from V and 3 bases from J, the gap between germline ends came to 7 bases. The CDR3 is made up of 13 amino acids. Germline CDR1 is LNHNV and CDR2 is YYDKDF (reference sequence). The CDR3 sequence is CATSRARDYEQYF. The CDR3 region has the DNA TGTGCCACCAGCAGAGCTAGGGACTACGAGCAGTACTTC.

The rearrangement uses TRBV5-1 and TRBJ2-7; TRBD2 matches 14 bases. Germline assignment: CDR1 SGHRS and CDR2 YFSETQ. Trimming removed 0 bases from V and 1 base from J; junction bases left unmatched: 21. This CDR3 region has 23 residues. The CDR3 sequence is CASSLEGTAGRGLAGGPSYEQYF. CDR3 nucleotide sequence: TGCGCCAGCAGCTTGGAGGGCACAGCAGGGCGCGGACTAGCGGGAGGACCATCCTACGAGCAGTACTTC. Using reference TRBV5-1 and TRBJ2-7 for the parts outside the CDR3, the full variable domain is KAGVTQTPRYLIKTRGQQVTLSCSPISGHRSVSWYQQTPGQGLQFLFEYFSETQRNKGNFPGRFSGRQFSNSRSEMNVSTLELGDSALYLCASSLEGTAGRGLAGGPSYEQYFGPGTRLTVT.

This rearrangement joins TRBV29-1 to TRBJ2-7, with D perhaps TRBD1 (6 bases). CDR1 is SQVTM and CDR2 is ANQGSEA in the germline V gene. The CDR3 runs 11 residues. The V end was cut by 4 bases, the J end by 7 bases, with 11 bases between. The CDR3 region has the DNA TGCAGCGTTGTAAGGACAGCGGAGCAGTACTTC. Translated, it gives CSVVRTAEQYF.

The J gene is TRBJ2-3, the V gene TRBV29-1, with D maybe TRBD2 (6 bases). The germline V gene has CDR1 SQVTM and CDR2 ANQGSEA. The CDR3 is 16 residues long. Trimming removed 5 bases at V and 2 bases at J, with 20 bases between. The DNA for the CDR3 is TGCAGCGTTAATGGAGCGCCCGGAGGGGTCACAGATACGCAGTATTTT. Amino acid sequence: CSVNGAPGGVTDTQYF.

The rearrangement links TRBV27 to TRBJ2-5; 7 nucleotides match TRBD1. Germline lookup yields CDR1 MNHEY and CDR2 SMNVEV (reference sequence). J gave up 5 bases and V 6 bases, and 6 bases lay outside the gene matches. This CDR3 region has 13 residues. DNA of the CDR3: TGTGCCAGCAGGGCGACAGGGTATGAGACCCAGTACTTC. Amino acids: CASRATGYETQYF.

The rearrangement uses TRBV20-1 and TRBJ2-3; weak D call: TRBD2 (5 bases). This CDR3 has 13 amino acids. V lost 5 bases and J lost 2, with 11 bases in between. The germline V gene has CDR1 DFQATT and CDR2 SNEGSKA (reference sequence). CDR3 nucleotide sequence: TGCAGTGCTGTGGACCGGGACACAGATACGCAGTATTTT. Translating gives CSAVDRDTDTQYF.

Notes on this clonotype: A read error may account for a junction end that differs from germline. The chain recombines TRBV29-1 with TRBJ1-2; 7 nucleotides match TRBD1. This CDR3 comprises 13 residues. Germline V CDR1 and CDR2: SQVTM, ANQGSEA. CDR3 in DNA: TGCAGCGTAGAAGAACAGGGGACCTATGGCTACACCTTC. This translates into CSVEEQGTYGYTF.

In DNA, the CDR3 is TGTGCCAGCAGTGAATCTGGGGGAAGGGAGACCCAGTACTTC. It specifies CASSESGGRETQYF. V and J are TRBV25-1 and TRBJ2-5; D is perhaps TRBD1 or TRBD2 (5 bases each). Germline CDR1 MGHDK, CDR2 SYGVNS. Trimming shortened V by 1 base and J by 5 bases, and 11 bases separated the two germline ends. The CDR3 spans 14 residues.

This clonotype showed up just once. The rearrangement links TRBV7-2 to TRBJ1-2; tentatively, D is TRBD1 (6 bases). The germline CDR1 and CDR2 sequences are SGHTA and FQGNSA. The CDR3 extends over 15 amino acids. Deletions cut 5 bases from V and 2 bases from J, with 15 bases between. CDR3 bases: TGTGCCAGCAGCACCCGAACAACAGGGAACTATGGCTACACCTTC. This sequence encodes CASSTRTTGNYGYTF. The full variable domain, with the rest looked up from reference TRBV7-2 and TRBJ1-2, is GAGVSQSPSNKVTEKGKDVELRCDPISGHTALYWYRQSLGQGLEFLIYFQGNSAPDKSGLPSDRFSAERTGGSVSTLTIQRTQQEDSAVYLCASSTRTTGNYGYTFGSGTRLTVV.

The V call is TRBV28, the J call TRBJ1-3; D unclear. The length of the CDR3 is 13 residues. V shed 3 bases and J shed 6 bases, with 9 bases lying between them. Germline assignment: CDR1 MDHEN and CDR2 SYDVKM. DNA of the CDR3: TGTGCCAGCAGTTTCGGTTTTCTAAACACCATATATTTT. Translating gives CASSFGFLNTIYF.

The CDR3 loop reads CASSEAHMKEQFF. The DNA of the CDR3 is TGTGCCAGCAGTGAAGCGCATATGAAGGAGCAGTTCTTC. The chain recombines TRBV6-5 with TRBJ2-1; D call uncertain. The CDR3 is made up of 13 amino acids. Trimming pared 5 bases from V and 10 bases from J, leaving 15 bases between. Germline loops: CDR1 MNHEY, CDR2 SVGAGI.

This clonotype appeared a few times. CDR3 amino acids: CRASGAPGSYNEQFF. The CDR3 DNA is TGCAGGGCCAGCGGGGCCCCGGGGTCCTACAATGAGCAGTTCTTC. V gene TRBV29-1 combines with J gene TRBJ2-1, with 7 bases aligning to TRBD2. Germline V gene sequence: CDR1 SQVTM, CDR2 ANQGSEA. The CDR3 sequence is 15 residues long.

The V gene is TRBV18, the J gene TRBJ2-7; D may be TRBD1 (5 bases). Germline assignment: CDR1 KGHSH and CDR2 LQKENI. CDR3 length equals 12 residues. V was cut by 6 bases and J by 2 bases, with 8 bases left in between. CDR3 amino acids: CASSQGAYEQYF. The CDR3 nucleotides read TGTGCCAGCTCTCAAGGGGCCTACGAGCAGTACTTC. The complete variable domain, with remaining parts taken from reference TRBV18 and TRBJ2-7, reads NAGVMQNPRHLVRRRGQEARLRCSPMKGHSHVYWYRQLPEEGLKFMVYLQKENIIDESGMPKERFSAEFPKEGPSILRIQQVVRGDSAAYFCASSQGAYEQYFGPGTRLTVT.